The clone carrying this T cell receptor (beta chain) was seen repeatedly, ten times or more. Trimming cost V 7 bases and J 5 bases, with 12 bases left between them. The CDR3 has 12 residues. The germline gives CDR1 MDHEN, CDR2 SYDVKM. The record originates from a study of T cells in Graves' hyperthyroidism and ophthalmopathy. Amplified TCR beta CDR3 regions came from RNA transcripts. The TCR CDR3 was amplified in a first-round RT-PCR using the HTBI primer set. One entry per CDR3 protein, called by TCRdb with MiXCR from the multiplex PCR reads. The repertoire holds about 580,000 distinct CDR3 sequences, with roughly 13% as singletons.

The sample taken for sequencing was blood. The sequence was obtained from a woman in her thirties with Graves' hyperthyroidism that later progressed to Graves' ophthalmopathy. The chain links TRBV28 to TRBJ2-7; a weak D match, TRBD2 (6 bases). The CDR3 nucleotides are TGTGCCAGCACCCGGGGGTCCAACGAGCAGTACTTC. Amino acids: CASTRGSNEQYF.